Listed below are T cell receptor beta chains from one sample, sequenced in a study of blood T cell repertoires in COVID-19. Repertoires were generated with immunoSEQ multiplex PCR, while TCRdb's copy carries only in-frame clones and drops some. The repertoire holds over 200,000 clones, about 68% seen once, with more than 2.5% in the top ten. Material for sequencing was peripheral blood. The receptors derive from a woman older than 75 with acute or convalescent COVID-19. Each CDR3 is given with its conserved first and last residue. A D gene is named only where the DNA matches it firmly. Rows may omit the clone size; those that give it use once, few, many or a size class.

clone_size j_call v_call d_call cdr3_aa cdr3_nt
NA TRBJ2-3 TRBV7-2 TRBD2 CASSFPGLQTDTQYF TGTGCCAGCAGCTTCCCGGGACTACAGACAGATACGCAGTATTTT
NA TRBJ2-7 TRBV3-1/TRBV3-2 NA CASSHYSYEQYF TGTGCCAGCAGCCACTACTCCTACGAGCAGTACTTC
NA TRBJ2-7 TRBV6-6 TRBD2 CASSHITSGAAPYEQYF TGTGCCAGCAGTCATATTACTAGCGGGGCCGCCCCATACGAGCAGTACTTC
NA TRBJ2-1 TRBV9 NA CASSVGGRRTYNEQFF TGTGCCAGCAGCGTAGGGGGGCGGAGAACCTACAATGAGCAGTTCTTC
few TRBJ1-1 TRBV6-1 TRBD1 CASSEATRGQGAFF TGTGCCAGCAGTGAAGCGACTAGGGGGCAAGGAGCTTTCTTT
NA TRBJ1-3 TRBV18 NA CASSPRGAGNTIYF TGTGCCAGCTCACCACGGGGCGCTGGAAACACCATATATTTT
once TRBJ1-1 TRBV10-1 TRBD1 CASSEWDRGAFF TGCGCCAGCAGTGAGTGGGACAGAGGCGCTTTCTTT
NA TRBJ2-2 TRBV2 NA CASSEAVGGIGELFF TGTGCCAGCAGTGAAGCGGTTGGGGGGATCGGGGAGCTGTTTTTT
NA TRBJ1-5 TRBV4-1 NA CASSQGQNQPQHF TGCGCCAGCAGCCAAGGGCAGAATCAGCCCCAGCATTTT
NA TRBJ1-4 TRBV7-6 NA CASSSGGTLGEKLFF TGTGCCAGCAGCTCGGGGGGGACACTAGGAGAAAAACTGTTTTTT
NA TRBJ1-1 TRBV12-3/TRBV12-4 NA CASTRGTEAFF TGTGCCAGCACCCGAGGGACTGAAGCTTTCTTT
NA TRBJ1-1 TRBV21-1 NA CASSVGQGAKNTEAFF NA
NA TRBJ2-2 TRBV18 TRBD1 CASSPQQPGQVTGELFF TGTGCCAGCTCACCACAGCAACCGGGACAGGTCACCGGGGAGCTGTTTTTT
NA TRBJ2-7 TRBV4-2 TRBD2 CASSQDSGAEQYF TGTGCCAGCAGCCAAGATAGCGGGGCCGAGCAGTACTTC
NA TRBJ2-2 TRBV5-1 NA CASSLQPQGPSGELFF TGCGCCAGCAGCTTGCAACCCCAGGGTCCGTCCGGGGAGCTGTTTTTT
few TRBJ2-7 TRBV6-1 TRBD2 CASSEGIAGGPDEQYF TGTGCCAGCAGTGAAGGGATAGCGGGGGGTCCTGACGAGCAGTACTTC
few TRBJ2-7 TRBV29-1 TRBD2 CSVEMTASGRAGYEQYF TGCAGCGTTGAAATGACGGCTAGCGGGAGGGCGGGCTACGAGCAGTACTTC
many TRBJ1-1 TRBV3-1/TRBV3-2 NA CASSQAANRPNTEAFF TGTGCCAGCAGCCAAGCTGCGAACCGCCCCAACACTGAAGCTTTCTTT
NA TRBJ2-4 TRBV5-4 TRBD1 CASSYGQGETIQYF TGTGCCAGCAGCTACGGACAGGGAGAGACCATTCAGTACTTC
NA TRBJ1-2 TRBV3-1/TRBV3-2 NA CASSPTATDYGYTF TGTGCCAGCAGCCCGACTGCGACAGATTATGGCTACACCTTC
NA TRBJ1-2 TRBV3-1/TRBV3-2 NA CASSVAGNHCTF TGTGCCAGCAGCGTCGCGGGGAATCACTGCACCTTC
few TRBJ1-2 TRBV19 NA CASSIQGMLGGYTF TGTGCCAGTAGTATCCAGGGGATGTTAGGTGGCTACACCTTC
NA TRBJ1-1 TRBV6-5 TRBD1 CASSYSRDRIPEAFF TGTGCCAGCAGTTACTCTAGGGACAGGATTCCTGAAGCTTTCTTT
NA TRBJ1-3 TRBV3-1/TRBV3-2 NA CASGVGGNTIYF TGTGCCTCGGGGGTAGGAGGAAACACCATATATTTT